This TCR beta chain was documented in a study of technical replicates of blood from a handful of donors. The CDR3 loop spans 18 amino acids. Germline V gives CDR1 SGHTA, CDR2 FQGNSA. V lost 4 bases to trimming and J lost 1 base; unmatched junction nucleotides: 15. Produced via immunoSEQ multiplex PCR; TCRdb's table is partial and in-frame only. The sample lists around 100,000 clones; approximately 95% were seen once. The source is a human donor in good health. V gene TRBV7-2 combines with J gene TRBJ1-1; 7 bases map to TRBD1. Sequenced material: T cells isolated from PBMCs. In DNA form, the CDR3 reads TGTGCCAGCAGCTCCCACACCTCTGAGGGACAGCAGAACACTGAAGCTTTCTTT. This sequence encodes CASSSHTSEGQQNTEAFF.